Given below is one TCR beta chain in context. The antigen is not known. Produced via immunoSEQ multiplex PCR; TCRdb's table is partial and in-frame only. Among tens of thousands of clones listed, roughly nine tenths were seen once. The sample is drawn from a study of graft-versus-host responses after intestinal transplantation. Trimming left V 0 bases short and J 0 bases short, with 6 bases between. Germline V gene data show CDR1 as SQVTM and CDR2 as ANQGSEA. The CDR3 has 13 amino acids. Study-level results: Maximum circulating GvH clone levels tracked with early post-transplant HvG decreases.

Sequencing was performed on unstimulated CD8+ T cells sorted from spleen or lymph node cells, taken before intestinal transplant. The rearrangement joins TRBV29-1 to TRBJ2-7; D not resolved. The sequence was obtained from a human donor who received an intestinal transplant. DNA of the CDR3: TGCAGCGTTGAAGATCGGTTCTCCTACGAGCAGTACTTC. This gives the protein CSVEDRFSYEQYF.